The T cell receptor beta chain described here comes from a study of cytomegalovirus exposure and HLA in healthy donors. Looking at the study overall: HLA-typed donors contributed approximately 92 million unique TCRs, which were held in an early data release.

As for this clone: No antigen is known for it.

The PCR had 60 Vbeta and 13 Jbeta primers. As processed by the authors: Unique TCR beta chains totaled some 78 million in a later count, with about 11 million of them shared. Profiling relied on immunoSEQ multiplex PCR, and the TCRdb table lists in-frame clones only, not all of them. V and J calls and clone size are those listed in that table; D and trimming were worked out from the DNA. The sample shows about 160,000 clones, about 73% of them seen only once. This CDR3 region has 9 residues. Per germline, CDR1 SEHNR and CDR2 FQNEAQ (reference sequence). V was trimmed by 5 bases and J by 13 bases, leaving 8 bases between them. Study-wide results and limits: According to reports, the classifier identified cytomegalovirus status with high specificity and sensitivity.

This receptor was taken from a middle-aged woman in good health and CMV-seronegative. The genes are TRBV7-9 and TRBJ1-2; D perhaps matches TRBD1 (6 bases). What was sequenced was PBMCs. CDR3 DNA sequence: TGTGCCAGCAGCAGGACAGCCACCTTC. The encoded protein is CASSRTATF.